The present TCR beta chain was sequenced within a study of blood T cells in healthy people across ages. This clonotype was detected only once. The second PCR ran about 6 to 11 cycles with a sample-barcoded 5' primer and J-beta primers. Using its own MiXCR run on the 5' RACE reads, TCRdb lists one record per CDR3 protein. The sample lists over 950,000 distinct CDR3 sequences; 30% to 40% were seen once. Germline V gene data show CDR1 as SGHRS and CDR2 as YFSETQ. Trimming pared 7 bases from V and 1 base from J, leaving 16 bases between. The CDR3 sequence is 15 residues long. The clonotype originates from a man between 18 and 35 years old in good health. Sequencing was done on a sample of blood. This chain connects TRBV5-1 to TRBJ2-3; D is unresolved. The CDR3 nucleotides are TGCGCCAGCTGTCCCCTCGAAGGTGGCACAGATACGCAGTATTTT. Residues: CASCPLEGGTDTQYF.